This paragraph covers one TCR beta chain sequence. Its binding antigen is unknown. Base qualities are not recorded, but no much larger clone differs from it by a single base. This sample was included in a study of CD8 T cells in Susac syndrome (dated by TCRdb to the late 2010s). Study-level background: Repertoire sequencing was used to test whether CD8+ T cell activation and differentiation in Susac syndrome was antigen driven. The study compared CD8+ T cell repertoire clonality among 12 healthy donors, around 14 Susac syndrome patients and fewer than 19 multiple sclerosis patients.

Peripheral blood CD8+ and CD4+ T cells from healthy donors, Susac syndrome patients and multiple sclerosis patients were profiled by high-throughput TCR beta sequencing. The multiple sclerosis controls were treatment-naive patients who had stable or active relapsing-remitting disease and met the revised McDonald criteria. Bulk CD8+ and CD4+ T cells were purified magnetically by negative isolation, whereas CD8+ TEMRA cells were enriched by FACS. Blood was collected in EDTA tubes and processed within 24 hours, with PBMCs isolated through density gradient centrifugation. PBMCs intended for TCR sequencing were cryopreserved in liquid nitrogen and thawed later in a water bath at 37 degrees C. The sorted or isolated CD4+, CD8+ and CD8+ TEMRA cells had a purity of 90% or higher. V and J are truncated by 5 bases and 4 bases respectively, leaving an intervening sequence of 21 bases. CDR1 and CDR2, per the germline V gene, are MDHEN and SYDVKM. The CDR3 measures 17 amino acids from cysteine to phenylalanine. Of the read, only the CDR3 DNA is kept; its 51 bases are in frame from base 1.

RNA was extracted with the RNeasy kit and roughly 0.45 to 1 ug was reverse transcribed using random hexamers. The immunoSEQ multiplex PCR assay, covering 54 Vbeta and 13 Jbeta segments, was used to amplify TCR beta CDR3 regions. PCR amplification bias was corrected by using a synthetic template baseline for primer optimization and computational correction. For the original study's pipeline: Only productive sequences were kept, with reads annotated to V, D and J genes according to IMGT and analyzed in immunoSEQ Analyzer. Clonality was calculated as one minus the Shannon entropy normalized by log2 of the number of productive unique sequences. For each patient and control, public and private clones were evaluated within the 100 most prevalent clones. Clones were defined as Susac-specific if absent from the healthy and MS cohorts, from 900 to 1,300 published viral clones and from other ImmuneACCESS disease sequences. TCRdb reanalyzed the raw reads on its own, using fastp at Q25 for trimming and MiXCR for clone calling, and kept in-frame beta chains. When rows share a CDR3 protein, they turn into one entry using the most common DNA and genes. What appears here as the V and J calls and clone size reflects TCRdb's work, not the paper's. This sample is represented by hundreds of thousands of distinct CDR3 sequences; approximately 91% of them were singletons. Jointly, the top ten make up approximately 0.2% of the sample.

Broad study findings and their caveats: The study acknowledged that relatively few individuals were included in the TCR sequencing and HLA analysis.

The TCR originated in a human donor with multiple sclerosis. The specimen was CD8+ T cells from PBMCs. Here the chain combines TRBV28 and TRBJ1-5; the best D guess is TRBD1, with 5 bases matching. The sequenced DNA is TGTGCCAGCAGTGTAGGGGTTCACAGGCGGACTAATCAGCCCCAGCATTTT. Translated, this is CASSVGVHRRTNQPQHF.